The 27 T cell receptor beta chains below come from one sample, sequenced in a study of CD8+CD57+ T cells in acquired aplastic anemia. It was genomic DNA that served as the template for profiling TCR beta VDJ and CDR3. TCRdb processed the reads anew with MiXCR; each CDR3 protein has one entry. The sample lists 40,000 or so distinct CDR3 sequences, 75% to 85% seen once, with 20% to 25% in the top ten. The specimen was sorted CD4+, CD8+, or CD8+CD57+ T cells (not recorded which) from PBMCs. The receptor source for this set is a human donor in good health, serving as a control.

This clonotype has ten or more counts. This chain connects TRBV9 to TRBJ2-2, with 12 bases lining up with TRBD2. The length of the CDR3 is 16 residues. Unmatched junction bases numbered 5, after V lost 2 bases and J lost 6 bases. Germline V gene lookup returns CDR1 SGDLS and CDR2 YYNGEE. CDR3 sequence reads: CASSVTSGGPAGELFF. In DNA, the CDR3 is TGTGCCAGCAGCGTGACTAGCGGGGGTCCGGCCGGGGAGCTGTTTTTT.

The rearrangement joins TRBV19 to TRBJ2-5, with 9 bases fitting TRBD2. V shed 4 bases, J shed 6 bases, and the junction held 9 bases outside the gene matches. This CDR3 contains 15 residues. From germline, CDR1 is LNHDA and CDR2 SQIVND (reference sequence). CDR3 in amino acids: CASSTGTSPHQTQYF. The CDR3 region has the DNA TGTGCCAGTAGTACCGGGACTAGCCCTCATCAGACCCAGTACTTC.

The chain employs TRBV6-1 and TRBJ1-6; 8 nucleotides match TRBD1. Per germline, CDR1 MNHNS and CDR2 SASEGT. This CDR3 comprises 17 residues. The V gene end was trimmed by 4 bases and the J gene end by 3 bases; junction bases not matched to a gene: 8. The CDR3, as DNA: TGTGCCAGCAGTGGACGGACAGGGAGGCTCTATAATTCACCCCTCCACTTT. Amino acid sequence: CASSGRTGRLYNSPLHF.

The CDR3 here is CSVGRDTKNTEAFF. DNA for the CDR3: TGCAGCGTTGGCCGGGACACGAAGAACACTGAAGCTTTCTTT. The chain links TRBV29-1 to TRBJ1-1; tentative D call: TRBD1 (6 bases). The CDR3 covers 14 residues. The V end was cut by 4 bases, the J end by 1 base, with 13 bases between. Germline assignment: CDR1 SQVTM and CDR2 ANQGSEA.

The chain is built from TRBV24-1 and TRBJ2-2; no reliable D call. Trimming stripped 3 bases from V and 8 bases from J, with 18 bases between. The CDR3 runs to 16 residues. Germline V lookup: CDR1 KGHDR, CDR2 SFDVKD. The CDR3 protein is CATSDPSDGFRGELFF. The CDR3 region has the DNA TGTGCCACCAGTGATCCGTCCGACGGCTTTCGAGGGGAGCTGTTTTTT.

In its sample, this clonotype was seen once. This chain uses TRBV2 with TRBJ2-7; TRBD1 might be the D (6 bases). This CDR3 contains 12 residues. Germline CDR1 SNHLY, CDR2 FYNNEI. The V and J ends lost 7 bases and 3 bases respectively, with 10 bases between them. CDR3 in DNA: TGTGCCAGCATCGAAGGGGGCTACGAGCAGTACTTC. It specifies CASIEGGYEQYF.

CDR3 sequence (DNA): TGTGCCAGCAGCTCCCCCGGAGGGAGCGACGAGCAGTACTTC. Its protein is CASSSPGGSDEQYF. The V gene is TRBV7-2, the J gene TRBJ2-7, with D possibly being TRBD2 (6 bases). The CDR3 has 14 amino acids. Germline lookup yields CDR1 SGHTA and CDR2 FQGNSA. Trimming pared 4 bases from V and 5 bases from J, leaving 15 bases between.

J is TRBJ2-1 and V is TRBV9; D is ambiguous. Trimming shortened V by 2 bases and J by 6 bases, and 6 bases separated the two germline ends. Germline lookup yields CDR1 SGDLS and CDR2 YYNGEE. The CDR3 runs 12 residues. The CDR3 loop reads CASSVTGNEQFF. The CDR3 DNA follows: TGTGCCAGCAGCGTGACGGGCAATGAGCAGTTCTTC.

The chain is built from TRBV24-1 and TRBJ2-7; weak D call: TRBD2 (5 bases). The CDR3 consists of 17 residues. V lost 1 base to trimming and J lost 2 bases, with 17 bases between them. CDR1 is KGHDR, CDR2 SFDVKD, per germline. The CDR3 DNA sequence: TGTGCCACCAGTGATTTATTTAGCCAGCGGTCGCCCTACGAGCAGTACTTC. It yields the protein CATSDLFSQRSPYEQYF.

This clonotype was seen only a few times. The chain recombines TRBV9 with TRBJ1-2, with TRBD1 matching over 8 bases. V lost 4 bases, J lost 3 bases, and 2 bases stayed unmatched. Germline V gene lookup returns CDR1 SGDLS and CDR2 YYNGEE. This CDR3 region has 13 residues. The CDR3 nucleotides are TGTGCCAGCAGCTTGGACAGGGACTATGGCTACACCTTC. It yields the protein CASSLDRDYGYTF.

V is TRBV5-6 and J is TRBJ1-6; D remains unclear. V lost 5 bases, J lost 12 bases, and 15 bases lay in between. The CDR3 contains 13 residues. Germline V gives CDR1 SGHDT, CDR2 YYEEEE. This chain's CDR3 is CASSLRPSGPLHF. In DNA, the CDR3 is TGTGCCAGCAGTTTAAGGCCGAGCGGACCCCTCCACTTT.

The chain uses TRBV7-6 and TRBJ1-2; weak D call: TRBD1 (6 bases). The V and J ends lost 3 bases and 9 bases respectively, with 14 bases between them. This CDR3 is built from 13 residues. In germline, CDR1 is SGHVS, CDR2 FNYEAQ. For the CDR3, the DNA is TGTGCCAGCAGCTTTATCAGGGGTTCTCGCTACACCTTC. Residues: CASSFIRGSRYTF.

The V call is TRBV20-1, the J call TRBJ1-2, with D tentatively TRBD1 (5 bases). Trimming shortened V by 6 bases and J by 3 bases, and 11 bases separated the two germline ends. Looked up from germline, CDR1 is DFQATT and CDR2 is SNEGSKA (reference sequence). This CDR3 is 12 amino acids long. Here the CDR3 DNA reads TGCAGTGCGGAGACAGAAGACTATGGCTACACCTTC. Translating it yields CSAETEDYGYTF.

The J gene is TRBJ2-7, the V gene TRBV20-1, with 7 bases fitting TRBD1. There are 15 residues in the CDR3. Germline lookup yields CDR1 DFQATT and CDR2 SNEGSKA (reference sequence). V gave up 1 base and J gave up 5 bases; unmatched junction bases: 11. In nucleotides, the CDR3 is TGCAGTGCTAGAGCTAAGGGAAGGGGGCAGGACGAGCAGTACTTC. This codes for CSARAKGRGQDEQYF.

The chain combines TRBV2 with TRBJ2-7; D may be TRBD2 (5 bases). Trimming took off 7 bases at V and 3 bases at J, with 19 bases between the two ends. The CDR3 consists of 15 residues. Per germline, CDR1 SNHLY and CDR2 FYNNEI. In DNA, the CDR3 is TGTGCCAGCACCCCGACCCTGGACTGGGGCTACGAGCAGTACTTC. Translated: CASTPTLDWGYEQYF.

The V call is TRBV10-1, the J call TRBJ1-6; D might be TRBD1 (5 bases). V was shortened by 3 bases and J by 15 bases, with 9 bases between the two germline ends. This CDR3 is built from 11 residues. Per germline, CDR1 WNHNN and CDR2 SYGVQD (reference sequence). The DNA of the CDR3 is TGCGCCAGCAGTGATGGGACCCTCCTCCACTTT. Its translation: CASSDGTLLHF.

This clonotype has more than one count but fewer than ten. This chain uses TRBV7-9 with TRBJ1-2; 7 bases fit TRBD1. Germline V gene lookup returns CDR1 SEHNR and CDR2 FQNEAQ (reference sequence). This CDR3 has 13 residues. V dropped 3 bases and J dropped 3; count of bases not matched to a gene: 1. DNA of the CDR3: TGTGCCAGCAGCTTCGGACAGGACTATGGCTACACCTTC. Protein product: CASSFGQDYGYTF. Full variable domain (outside the CDR3, taken from reference TRBV7-9 and TRBJ1-2): DTGVSQNPRHKITKRGQNVTFRCDPISEHNRLYWYRQTLGQGPEFLTYFQNEAQLEKSRLLSDRFSAERPKGSFSTLEIQRTEQGDSAMYLCASSFGQDYGYTFGSGTRLTVV.

This rearrangement joins TRBV2 to TRBJ1-1; possibly TRBD1 for D (5 bases). The V and J ends lost 6 bases and 6 bases respectively, with 11 bases between them. Per germline, CDR1 SNHLY and CDR2 FYNNEI. The CDR3 sequence is 12 residues long. CDR3 sequence reads: CASRQGGSEAFF. DNA for the CDR3: TGTGCCAGCAGGCAGGGTGGGTCTGAAGCTTTCTTT.

This clonotype came up a few times. The chain is built from TRBV2 and TRBJ1-2; D uncertain. CDR3 length: 14 amino acids. Looked up from germline, CDR1 is SNHLY and CDR2 is FYNNEI. Trimming took 3 bases from V and 1 from J, leaving 9 bases between them. CDR3 region: CASSDGVLNYGYTF. The DNA of the CDR3 is TGTGCCAGCAGTGACGGGGTGCTTAACTATGGCTACACCTTC.

The rearrangement links TRBV7-2 to TRBJ2-5, with D perhaps matching TRBD2 (6 bases). Germline V gene sequence: CDR1 SGHTA, CDR2 FQGNSA. The CDR3 extends over 14 amino acids. Trimming removed 5 bases at V and 3 bases at J, with 13 bases between. CDR3 in amino acids: CASSPGGNKETQYF. The CDR3 nucleotides read TGTGCCAGCAGCCCTGGCGGGAACAAAGAGACCCAGTACTTC.

Many counts were recorded for this clonotype. The chain joins TRBV6-5 to TRBJ2-3, with 9 nucleotides matching TRBD2. The CDR3 has 16 amino acids. The germline gives CDR1 MNHEY, CDR2 SVGAGI. With 2 bases clipped from V and 4 bases from J, the junction kept 7 bases outside the gene matches. CDR3 in DNA: TGTGCCAGCAGTTACCCGCGGGAGGGCGGCCCAGATACGCAGTATTTT. Amino acids: CASSYPREGGPDTQYF.

There are a few counts of this clonotype. The genes are TRBV15 and TRBJ1-2, with D possibly TRBD1 on 5 matching bases. V was clipped by 0 bases and J by 6 bases, with 11 bases between them. The CDR3 runs 14 residues. From germline, CDR1 is LNHNV and CDR2 YYDKDF (reference sequence). The CDR3, as DNA: TGTGCCACCAGCAGAGATCGGTTACAGGATGGCTACACCTTC. This codes for CATSRDRLQDGYTF.

The rearrangement links TRBV29-1 to TRBJ2-7; 9 bases line up with TRBD1. The CDR3 covers 14 residues. The V gene's germline CDR1 is SQVTM and CDR2 ANQGSEA. V was clipped by 4 bases and J by 3 bases; unmatched bases: 7. The chain's CDR3 is CSVVGQGLRYEQYF. The CDR3 nucleotides read TGCAGCGTTGTGGGACAGGGCCTGCGCTACGAGCAGTACTTC.

This clonotype has just a few counts. The chain is built from TRBV29-1 and TRBJ1-5; D remains unclear. The CDR3 totals 10 residues. V lost 6 bases and J 6 bases, leaving 6 bases between the germline ends. Germline CDR1 SQVTM, CDR2 ANQGSEA. CDR3 bases: TGCAGCGTGGGCGGTCAGCCCCAGCATTTT. Its translation is CSVGGQPQHF.

The genes are TRBV10-3 and TRBJ2-7; 8 nucleotides line up with TRBD1. The CDR3 runs 15 residues. The germline CDR1 and CDR2 sequences are ENHRY and SYGVKD. Trimming cost V 0 bases and J 5 bases; bases outside gene matches: 6. This chain's CDR3 is CAISESRLTGDEQYF. DNA for the CDR3: TGTGCCATCAGTGAGTCGCGACTGACAGGGGACGAGCAGTACTTC.

This clonotype has only a few counts. The chain employs TRBV29-1 and TRBJ2-1, with D hard to call. CDR1 is SQVTM, CDR2 ANQGSEA, per germline. Between the trimmed V and J ends, which lost 6 bases and 4 bases, there was a span of 7 bases. The CDR3 spans 11 residues. CDR3 sequence (DNA): TGCAGCGTGAAAAGTTACAATGAGCAGTTCTTC. As protein: CSVKSYNEQFF.

This chain connects TRBV4-2 to TRBJ2-7, with 7 bases matching TRBD2. With V trimmed by 1 base and J by 0 bases, 12 bases remained unmatched. The CDR3 length is 18 residues. CDR1 is LGHNA, CDR2 YNFKEQ, per germline. This CDR3 reads CASSQAFTAAGSSYEQYF. As DNA, the CDR3 is TGTGCCAGCAGCCAAGCCTTCACAGCAGCGGGGTCCTCCTACGAGCAGTACTTC.